Following are 31 T cell receptor beta chains from one sample sequenced in a study of control samples from healthy donors and cancer patients. Sequenced by immunoSEQ multiplex PCR; TCRdb stores in-frame clones only, minus some. The table records about 120,000 clones, around 90% of them present only once. Sequencing was performed on blood. These receptors originate from a man aged 40-55 years in good health.

The V call is TRBV5-1, the J call TRBJ1-3; 7 bases map to TRBD1. The V segment lost 7 bases and the J segment 0 bases; nucleotides outside the gene matches: 7. CDR3 length equals 15 residues. Germline V gene lookup returns CDR1 SGHRS and CDR2 YFSETQ. CDR3 nucleotides: TGCGCCAGCGTCGGGGACAGCCGCTCTGGAAACACCATATATTTT. Translating it yields CASVGDSRSGNTIYF.

J is TRBJ1-4 and V is TRBV6-6; the D gene is possibly TRBD1 (5 bases). The CDR3 extends over 14 amino acids. The V end lost 6 bases, the J end lost 2 bases, and 10 bases lay between the germline ends. Germline V gene sequence: CDR1 MNHNY, CDR2 SVGAGI (reference sequence). CDR3 sequence: CASRLGGTNEKLFF. The CDR3 DNA follows: TGTGCCAGCAGATTGGGGGGGACTAATGAAAAACTGTTTTTT.

The chain carries TRBV11-3 and TRBJ2-1; either TRBD1 or TRBD2 may fit D (5 bases each). Trimming stripped 7 bases from V and 3 bases from J, with 22 bases between. Per the germline V gene, CDR1 is SGHNT and CDR2 is YENEEA. The CDR3 is 17 residues long. As DNA, the CDR3 is TGTGCCAGCATTATTAGGCCGGGACCACAACTCTACAATGAGCAGTTCTTC. It encodes CASIIRPGPQLYNEQFF.

The V and J genes are TRBV5-1 and TRBJ2-5, with 9 bases matching TRBD1. The CDR3 runs 15 residues. V shed 0 bases and J 2 bases; nucleotides not matched to a gene: 2. The V gene's germline CDR1 is SGHRS and CDR2 YFSETQ. The CDR3 DNA sequence: TGCGCCAGCAGCTTGGACAGGGGGCAACAAGAGACCCAGTACTTC. Amino acid sequence: CASSLDRGQQETQYF.

The chain recombines TRBV6-5 with TRBJ1-1; D not certain. This CDR3 comprises 14 residues. The V gene's germline CDR1 is MNHEY and CDR2 SVGAGI. V dropped 7 bases and J dropped 4 bases, with 16 bases sitting between them. The CDR3: CASTPRSGITEAFF. CDR3 coding DNA: TGTGCCAGCACCCCGCGGTCGGGGATCACTGAAGCTTTCTTT.

The chain has TRBV7-9 and TRBJ2-7, with 10 nucleotides matching TRBD2. This CDR3 spans 17 amino acids. The V gene's germline CDR1 is SEHNR and CDR2 FQNEAQ (reference sequence). V shed 5 bases and J 4 bases; nucleotides not matched to a gene: 14. The CDR3 DNA sequence: TGTGCCAGCAGCCAAAATCCCCAGGGACTAGCGACGTACGAGCAGTACTTC. As protein: CASSQNPQGLATYEQYF. The whole variable domain, filled in from reference TRBV7-9 and TRBJ2-7, reads DTGVSQNPRHKITKRGQNVTFRCDPISEHNRLYWYRQTLGQGPEFLTYFQNEAQLEKSRLLSDRFSAERPKGSFSTLEIQRTEQGDSAMYLCASSQNPQGLATYEQYFGPGTRLTVT.

The rearrangement joins TRBV12-3 or TRBV12-4 to TRBJ2-2; D call uncertain. The CDR3 is 13 residues long. The V end lost 6 bases, the J end lost 1 base, and 6 bases lay between the germline ends. CDR3 loop: CASSDLNTGELFF. The CDR3 DNA reads as TGTGCCAGCAGCGACCTGAACACCGGGGAGCTGTTTTTT.

Worth noting for this clone: At one end the junction does not follow the germline gene, possibly because of a read error. J is TRBJ1-2 and V is TRBV30, with TRBD1 as a possible D gene (5 bases). Germline V gene lookup returns CDR1 GTSNPN and CDR2 SVGIG (reference sequence). CDR3 length: 11 amino acids. The chain's CDR3 is CAWSRRGDAFF. CDR3 nucleotides: TGTGCCTGGAGTCGGCGGGGGGACGCTTTCTTC.

This chain uses TRBV6-2 or TRBV6-3 with TRBJ2-5, with a tentative D call TRBD2 (7 bases). Deletions cut 1 base from V and 4 bases from J, with 13 bases between. The CDR3 totals 15 residues. Germline lookup yields CDR1 MNHEY and CDR2 SVGEGT. CDR3 bases: TGTGCCAGCAGTTACTATGGGGGGGCACGAGAGACCCAGTACTTC. Translating gives CASSYYGGARETQYF.

The chain carries TRBV7-2 and TRBJ2-1; 7 nucleotides match TRBD2. Germline lookup yields CDR1 SGHTA and CDR2 FQGNSA. The CDR3 has 16 amino acids. Trimming at V came to 4 bases and at J to 8 bases, leaving 14 bases not matched to a gene. CDR3 sequence reads: CASSSLGRGKGDEQFF. In DNA, the CDR3 is TGTGCCAGCAGCTCCCTCGGGCGGGGGAAAGGGGATGAGCAGTTCTTC.

This chain links TRBV15 with TRBJ1-5; D unresolved. The CDR3 covers 16 residues. The V and J ends lost 0 bases and 8 bases respectively, with 17 bases between them. Germline V lookup: CDR1 LNHNV, CDR2 YYDKDF (reference sequence). The CDR3, as DNA: TGTGCCACCAGCAGAGAACGGAGGGTTCTCAGCGAGCCCCAGCATTTT. This gives the protein CATSRERRVLSEPQHF.

This clone has only a few counts. The rearrangement uses TRBV6-5 and TRBJ2-1, with 13 bases lining up with TRBD2. The CDR3 consists of 15 residues. CDR1 and CDR2 (germline): MNHEY, SVGAGI. V shed 6 bases and J 2 bases; nucleotides not matched to a gene: 1. The CDR3 bases are TGTGCCAGCAGCGGGACTAGCGGGGCCTACAATGAGCAGTTCTTC. Its translation: CASSGTSGAYNEQFF.

The chain has TRBV10-3 and TRBJ1-2; D may be TRBD1 (6 bases). V lost 4 bases and J lost 3, with 33 bases in between. Germline V gives CDR1 ENHRY, CDR2 SYGVKD. The CDR3 covers 21 residues. The CDR3 sequence is CAISGTPGHRVPDTRDYGYTF. DNA for the CDR3: TGTGCCATCAGTGGAACCCCGGGACACCGAGTCCCGGATACACGGGACTATGGCTACACCTTC.

The CDR3 here is CASRPTAFGYGYTF. In nucleotides, the CDR3 is TGTGCCAGTAGGCCTACCGCTTTCGGCTATGGCTACACCTTC. The V gene is TRBV19, the J gene TRBJ1-2; D remains ambiguous. V lost 6 bases to trimming and J lost 4 bases, with 15 bases between them. Germline CDR1 is LNHDA and CDR2 is SQIVND (reference sequence). This CDR3 comprises 14 residues.

The CDR3 DNA is TGTGCCAGCGGGACTAGGAAACTATATACGCAGTATTTT. It is translated as CASGTRKLYTQYF. The rearrangement links TRBV9 to TRBJ2-3; TRBD2 aligns across 8 bases. CDR3 size: 13 residues. V lost 7 bases to trimming and J lost 7 bases; unmatched junction nucleotides: 8. The V gene's germline CDR1 is SGDLS and CDR2 YYNGEE.

The chain recombines TRBV5-6 with TRBJ1-1; weak D call: TRBD1 (5 bases). Germline lookup yields CDR1 SGHDT and CDR2 YYEEEE. Trimming removed 0 bases at V and 4 bases at J, with 7 bases between. The CDR3 consists of 13 residues. CDR3 loop: CASSLVGVTEAFF. The CDR3 DNA follows: TGTGCCAGCAGCTTGGTAGGGGTCACTGAAGCTTTCTTT.

The rearrangement joins TRBV7-8 to TRBJ2-1, with 9 bases that match TRBD2. With 5 bases clipped from V and 7 bases from J, the junction kept 15 bases outside the gene matches. This CDR3 is 17 amino acids long. Per the germline V gene, CDR1 is SGHVS and CDR2 is FQNEAQ. CDR3 coding DNA: TGTGCCAGCAGCAGCGCCGACGTAGCGGGGGTAGCAAATGAGCAGTTCTTC. Translated, it gives CASSSADVAGVANEQFF.

The chain employs TRBV29-1 and TRBJ2-3; D is undetermined. The V end lost 2 bases, the J end lost 3 bases, and 9 bases lay between the germline ends. CDR1 is SQVTM and CDR2 is ANQGSEA in the germline V gene. This CDR3 has 13 residues. This CDR3 is CSVEFVETDTQYF. The DNA of the CDR3 is TGCAGCGTTGAATTTGTGGAGACAGATACGCAGTATTTT.

V gene TRBV19 combines with J gene TRBJ1-1, with D perhaps TRBD1 (5 bases). There are 14 residues in the CDR3. The V end was cut by 3 bases, the J end by 8 bases, with 16 bases between. In germline, CDR1 is LNHDA, CDR2 SQIVND (reference sequence). CDR3 loop: CASSILAPGGEAFF. The CDR3 DNA reads TGTGCCAGTAGTATCCTCGCACCTGGGGGGGAAGCTTTCTTT.

This clone was counted only a few times. The V gene is TRBV7-9, the J gene TRBJ1-5; D perhaps matches TRBD1 (5 bases). Germline CDR1 reads SEHNR; CDR2 reads FQNEAQ (reference sequence). The CDR3 totals 13 residues. Trimming cost V 6 bases and J 4 bases, with 10 bases left between them. CDR3 coding DNA: TGTGCCAGCAGTCAGACAGAGAATCAGCCCCAGCATTTT. It is translated as CASSQTENQPQHF.

With respect to this clone: The sample holds other DNA sequences that translate to the same CDR3. The chain combines TRBV6-6 with TRBJ2-1; D gene ambiguous. The germline CDR1 and CDR2 sequences are MNHNY and SVGAGI (reference sequence). The CDR3 is made up of 13 amino acids. V lost 2 bases to trimming and J lost 4 bases, with 6 bases between them. CDR3 nucleotides: TGTGCCAGCAGTTACGGGCAGTACAATGAGCAGTTCTTC. Translated, it gives CASSYGQYNEQFF.

J is TRBJ2-1 and V is TRBV5-1; 7 nucleotides agree with TRBD1. Germline CDR1 reads SGHRS; CDR2 reads YFSETQ. This CDR3 contains 16 residues. The ends lost 4 bases at V and 0 bases at J; junction bases unmatched: 7. Here the CDR3 reads CASSLGDRDSYNEQFF. The CDR3 DNA reads TGCGCCAGCAGCCTCGGAGACAGGGACTCCTACAATGAGCAGTTCTTC.

V and J are TRBV7-7 and TRBJ2-2, with 8 positions matching TRBD2. Germline CDR1 is SSHAT and CDR2 is FNYEAQ (reference sequence). The CDR3 totals 14 residues. Trimming removed 4 bases from V and 6 bases from J; junction bases left unmatched: 4. The CDR3 nucleotides read TGTGCCAGCAGCTACGTTAGCGGGGCCGGGGAGCTGTTTTTT. Amino acids: CASSYVSGAGELFF.

This sequence joins TRBV20-1 and TRBJ1-4, with 7 bases fitting TRBD1. This CDR3 is 12 amino acids long. Germline V gives CDR1 DFQATT, CDR2 SNEGSKA (reference sequence). V shed 3 bases and J 7 bases; nucleotides not matched to a gene: 2. CDR3 sequence: CSASYRGEKLFF. DNA for the CDR3: TGCAGTGCTAGTTACAGGGGTGAAAAACTGTTTTTT.

Concerning this clone itself: At one boundary the junction diverges from the germline segment, which might be a read error. The rearrangement links TRBV19 to TRBJ2-7; 8 nucleotides line up with TRBD1. The V gene's germline CDR1 is LNHDA and CDR2 SQIVND (reference sequence). This CDR3 is built from 15 residues. The CDR3 loop is CASSLDRGKISEQYF. The DNA of the CDR3 is TGTGCCAGTAGTTTAGACAGGGGAAAGATCAGCGAGCAGTACTTC.

This clone was counted between two and nine times. The genes are TRBV18 and TRBJ1-6; no reliable D call. The germline V gene encodes CDR1 KGHSH and CDR2 LQKENI. The V end was cut by 3 bases, the J end by 5 bases, with 2 bases between. CDR3 length: 12 residues. The CDR3 coding sequence is TGTGCCAGCTCACCTGATAATTCACCCCTCCACTTT. Amino acid sequence: CASSPDNSPLHF.

This chain links TRBV6-6 with TRBJ1-1; 9 nucleotides line up with TRBD1. The CDR3 extends over 15 amino acids. J lost 7 bases, V lost 0 bases, and 6 bases had no gene match. Germline V gene data show CDR1 as MNHNY and CDR2 as SVGAGI (reference sequence). CDR3 in amino acids: CASSYSWDRDLEAFF. The DNA of the CDR3 is TGTGCCAGCAGTTACTCATGGGACAGGGACCTTGAAGCTTTCTTT.

The chain uses TRBV5-1 and TRBJ1-4; no reliable D call. This CDR3 has 16 amino acids. V lost 7 bases, J lost 0 bases, and 16 bases lay in between. Germline CDR1 reads SGHRS; CDR2 reads YFSETQ. CDR3 nucleotides: TGCGCCAGCCGTCGATCCGGAGGACCAACTAATGAAAAACTGTTTTTT. Translation: CASRRSGGPTNEKLFF.

The rearrangement links TRBV11-3 to TRBJ2-5; possibly TRBD2 for D (5 bases). V was pared by 9 bases and J by 0 bases, with 8 bases between. Per germline, CDR1 SGHNT and CDR2 YENEEA. There are 12 residues in the CDR3. CDR3: CASGLNQETQYF. In DNA, the CDR3 is TGTGCCAGTGGACTCAACCAAGAGACCCAGTACTTC.

This chain joins TRBV4-3 and TRBJ2-5; D may be TRBD2 (6 bases). The germline CDR1 and CDR2 sequences are LGHNA and YSLEER. V lost 1 base to trimming and J lost 1 base, with 10 bases between them. The CDR3 sequence is 15 residues long. In nucleotides, the CDR3 is TGCGCCAGCAGCCAAGCCCGGGACTCCCAAGAGACCCAGTACTTC. This codes for CASSQARDSQETQYF.

This chain links TRBV7-8 with TRBJ2-1; D possibly matches TRBD1 or TRBD2 (6 bases each). The germline V gene has CDR1 SGHVS and CDR2 FQNEAQ. The CDR3 length is 17 residues. Trimming pared 0 bases from V and 5 bases from J, leaving 17 bases between. The CDR3 region has the DNA TGTGCCAGCAGCTTAGCGCTCGGACAGCGGGCTCACAATGAGCAGTTCTTC. As protein: CASSLALGQRAHNEQFF.